The 16 T cell receptor beta chains in this list originate from one sample, sequenced in a study of CXCR3-negative and CXCR3-positive naive CD8 T cells (dated by TCRdb to about 2019). These receptors are not linked to any known antigen. What the authors observed across the whole study: Compared with CXCR3-negative naive cells, CXCR3-positive naive cells had TRB CDR3s with higher hydrophobicity (lower Kidera factor 4), lower energy, and higher strength and volume indices.

TCRdb records NextSeq 550 as the sequencer. The Human TCR Profiling Kit (MiLaboratory) was used to prepare UMI-labeled 5' RACE TRB cDNA libraries. The reads went through TCRdb reprocessing, and each CDR3 protein sequence gets one entry with no DNA. The sample table holds 150,000 to 170,000 distinct CDR3 sequences. The ten biggest clones cover around 0.5% of the sample. Material: naive CXCR3+ CD8+ T cells from blood. The sample's cell subset or site label, decoded: CD45RO-CCR7+CD27+CD95- naive CD8+ T cells expressing CXCR3 (TNR3+). Receptor source: a human donor in good health. Some clones in this sample may be carry-over from other donors' samples.

This chain joins TRBV10-3 and TRBJ2-7. This CDR3 is built from 14 residues. Germline assignment: CDR1 ENHRY and CDR2 SYGVKD. CDR3 in amino acids: CAIRPAGAPYEQYF.

The chain uses TRBV7-9 and TRBJ2-1; no DNA is available, so the TRBD1 call from TCRdb remains unchecked. Germline CDR1 reads SEHNR; CDR2 reads FQNEAQ (reference sequence). The length of the CDR3 is 14 residues. This CDR3 is CASSLGVGGNEQFF. Looking up the rest from reference TRBV7-9 and TRBJ2-1 gives the full variable domain: DTGVSQNPRHKITKRGQNVTFRCDPISEHNRLYWYRQTLGQGPEFLTYFQNEAQLEKSRLLSDRFSAERPKGSFSTLEIQRTEQGDSAMYLCASSLGVGGNEQFFGPGTRLTVL.

V gene TRBV7-3 combines with J gene TRBJ2-3; the D gene TCRdb calls, TRBD2, cannot be checked with no DNA. The CDR3 spans 18 residues. Germline CDR1 is SGHTA and CDR2 is FQGTGA. The CDR3 sequence is CASSLDAGGGPPSDTQYF.

V is TRBV28 and J is TRBJ2-1; TCRdb names TRBD2, which stays unverified in the absence of DNA. Germline V gene lookup returns CDR1 MDHEN and CDR2 SYDVKM. The CDR3 has 17 amino acids. CDR3 amino acids: CASSSLSPSGPYNEQFF.

The CDR3 loop is CASSSLGQAENIQYF. The rearrangement uses TRBV28 and TRBJ2-4; TCRdb's D call, TRBD1, is unchecked because there is no DNA. Germline loops: CDR1 MDHEN, CDR2 SYDVKM. This CDR3 contains 15 residues.

The chain links TRBV3-1 to TRBJ2-2; TCRdb's D call of TRBD1 is untestable without DNA. CDR1 is LGHDT and CDR2 is YNNKEL in the germline V gene (reference sequence). This CDR3 is built from 18 residues. The CDR3 sequence is CASSQAGPGHRGTGELFF.

V gene TRBV29-1 combines with J gene TRBJ2-2; absent DNA, TCRdb's TRBD1 call cannot be checked. The CDR3 is made up of 12 amino acids. In germline, CDR1 is SQVTM, CDR2 ANQGSEA. The CDR3: CSVWGRTGELFF.

This sequence joins TRBV12-3 or TRBV12-4 and TRBJ1-6. CDR3 size: 16 residues. The CDR3 protein is CASSLRPGLYNSPLHF.

This rearrangement joins TRBV10-1 to TRBJ2-7; TCRdb designates TRBD2, a call that cannot be tested without DNA. CDR1 is WNHNN, CDR2 SYGVQD, per germline (reference sequence). The CDR3 sequence is 14 residues long. CDR3 region: CASSPGTSSSEQYF.

This rearrangement joins TRBV4-3 to TRBJ2-2. CDR1 LGHNA and CDR2 YSLEER come from the germline V gene. This CDR3 comprises 14 residues. CDR3 in amino acids: CASSQDFFSGELFF.

CDR3 sequence reads: CASSIGTSHQYF. The chain has TRBV19 and TRBJ2-7; TCRdb's D call, TRBD1, is unchecked because there is no DNA. This CDR3 is built from 12 residues. Germline V lookup: CDR1 LNHDA, CDR2 SQIVND (reference sequence).

This chain links TRBV11-3 with TRBJ2-5; TCRdb reports TRBD1, a call that lacks DNA to check it against. The CDR3 sequence is 16 residues long. In germline, CDR1 is SGHNT, CDR2 YENEEA. CDR3 protein: CASSPSTRDSQETQYF.

The chain recombines TRBV2 with TRBJ2-1; no DNA is available, so the TRBD1 call from TCRdb remains unchecked. Germline lookup yields CDR1 SNHLY and CDR2 FYNNEI. The CDR3 runs to 15 residues. The CDR3 sequence is CASRESGAIYNEQFF. The variable domain in full, completed from reference TRBV2 and TRBJ2-1, reads EPEVTQTPSHQVTQMGQEVILRCVPISNHLYFYWYRQILGQKVEFLVSFYNNEISEKSEIFDDQFSVERPDGSNFTLKIRSTKLEDSAMYFCASRESGAIYNEQFFGPGTRLTVL.

This chain uses TRBV15 with TRBJ2-1; TCRdb proposes TRBD2, but this gene call is untestable without DNA. CDR3 size: 15 residues. Germline CDR1 and CDR2: LNHNV and YYDKDF (reference sequence). CDR3 protein: CATSMGLAGGNEQFF.

The V and J genes are TRBV19 and TRBJ2-7; TCRdb picks TRBD1, but there is no DNA to check that call. This CDR3 region has 14 residues. Looked up from germline, CDR1 is LNHDA and CDR2 is SQIVND (reference sequence). The CDR3: CASSEGGASYEQYF.

The chain combines TRBV29-1 with TRBJ2-7; TCRdb's assignment of TRBD1 cannot be checked, as there is no DNA. Germline lookup yields CDR1 SQVTM and CDR2 ANQGSEA. The CDR3 sequence is 18 residues long. CDR3 in amino acids: CSVEALGQGSAPVYEQYF.